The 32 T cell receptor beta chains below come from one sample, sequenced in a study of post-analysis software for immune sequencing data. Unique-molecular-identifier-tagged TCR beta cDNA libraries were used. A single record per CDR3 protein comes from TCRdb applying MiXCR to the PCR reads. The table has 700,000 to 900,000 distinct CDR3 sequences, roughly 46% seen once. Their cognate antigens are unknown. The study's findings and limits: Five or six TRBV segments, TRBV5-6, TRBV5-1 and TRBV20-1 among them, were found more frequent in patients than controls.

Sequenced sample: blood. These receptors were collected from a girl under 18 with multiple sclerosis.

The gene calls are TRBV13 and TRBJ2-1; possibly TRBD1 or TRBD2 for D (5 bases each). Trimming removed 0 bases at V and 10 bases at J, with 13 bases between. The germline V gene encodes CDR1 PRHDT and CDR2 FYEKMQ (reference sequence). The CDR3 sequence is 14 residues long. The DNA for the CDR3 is TGTGCCAGCAGCTTAGGTCGGGGCTCCTACGAGCAGTTCTTC. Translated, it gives CASSLGRGSYEQFF.

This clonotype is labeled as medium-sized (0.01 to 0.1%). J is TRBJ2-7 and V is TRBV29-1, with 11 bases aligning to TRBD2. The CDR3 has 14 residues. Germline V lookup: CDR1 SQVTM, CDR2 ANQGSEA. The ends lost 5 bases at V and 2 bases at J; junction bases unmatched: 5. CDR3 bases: TGCAGCGTTTATAGCGGGAGGGCCCCCTACGAGCAGTACTTC. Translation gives CSVYSGRAPYEQYF.

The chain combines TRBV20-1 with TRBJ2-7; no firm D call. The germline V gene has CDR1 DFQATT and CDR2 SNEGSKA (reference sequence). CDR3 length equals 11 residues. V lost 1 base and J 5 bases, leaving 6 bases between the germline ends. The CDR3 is CSARVEDEQYF. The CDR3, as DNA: TGCAGTGCTAGAGTAGAGGACGAGCAGTACTTC.

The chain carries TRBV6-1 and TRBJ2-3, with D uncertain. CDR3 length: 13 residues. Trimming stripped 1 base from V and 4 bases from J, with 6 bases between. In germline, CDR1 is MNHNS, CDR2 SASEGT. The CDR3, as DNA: TGTGCCAGCAGTGAAGGTTTCGCAGATACGCAGTATTTT. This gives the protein CASSEGFADTQYF.

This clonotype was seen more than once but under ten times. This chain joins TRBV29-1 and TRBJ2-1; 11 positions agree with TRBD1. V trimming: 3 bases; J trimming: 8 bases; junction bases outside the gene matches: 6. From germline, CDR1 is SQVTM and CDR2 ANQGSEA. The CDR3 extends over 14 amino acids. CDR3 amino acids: CSVDRDRGCDEQFF. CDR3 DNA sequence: TGCAGCGTTGATCGGGACAGGGGGTGCGATGAGCAGTTCTTC.

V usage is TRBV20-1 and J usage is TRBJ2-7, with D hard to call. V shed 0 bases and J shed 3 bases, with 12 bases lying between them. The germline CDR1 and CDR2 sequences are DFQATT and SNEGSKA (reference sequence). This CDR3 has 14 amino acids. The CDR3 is CSARDPAGRYEQYF. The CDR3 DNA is TGCAGTGCTAGAGATCCCGCAGGTCGCTACGAGCAGTACTTC.

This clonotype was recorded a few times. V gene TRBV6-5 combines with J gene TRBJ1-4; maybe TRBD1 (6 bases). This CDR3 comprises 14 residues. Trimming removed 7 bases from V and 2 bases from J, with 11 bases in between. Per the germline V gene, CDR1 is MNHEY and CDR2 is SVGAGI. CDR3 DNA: TGTGCCAGCACCAAGGGGGGGACTAATGAAAAACTGTTTTTT. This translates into CASTKGGTNEKLFF.

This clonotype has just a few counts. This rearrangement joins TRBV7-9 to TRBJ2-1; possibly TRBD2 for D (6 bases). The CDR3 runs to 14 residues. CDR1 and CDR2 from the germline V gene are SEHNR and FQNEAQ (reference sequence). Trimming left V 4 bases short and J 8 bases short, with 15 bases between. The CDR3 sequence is CASSSDAGYDEQFF. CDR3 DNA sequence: TGTGCCAGCAGCTCCGATGCGGGATACGATGAGCAGTTCTTC.

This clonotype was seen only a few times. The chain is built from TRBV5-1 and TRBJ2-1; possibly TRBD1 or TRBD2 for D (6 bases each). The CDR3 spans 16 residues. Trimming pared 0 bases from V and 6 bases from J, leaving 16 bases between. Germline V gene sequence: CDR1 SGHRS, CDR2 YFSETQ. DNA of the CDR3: TGCGCCAGCAGCTTGGTAGGGGGGTCTGCTATCAATGAGCAGTTCTTC. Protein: CASSLVGGSAINEQFF.

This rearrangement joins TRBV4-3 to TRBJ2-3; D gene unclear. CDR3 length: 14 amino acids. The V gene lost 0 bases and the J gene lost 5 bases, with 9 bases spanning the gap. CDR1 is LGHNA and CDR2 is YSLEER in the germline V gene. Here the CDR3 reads CASSQDVTEDTQYF. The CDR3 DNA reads TGCGCCAGCAGCCAAGATGTTACTGAAGATACGCAGTATTTT.

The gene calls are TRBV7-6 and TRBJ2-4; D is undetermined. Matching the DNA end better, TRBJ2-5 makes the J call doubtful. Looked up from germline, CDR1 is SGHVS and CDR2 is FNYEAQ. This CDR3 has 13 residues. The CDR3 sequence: CASSPDPLQTQYF. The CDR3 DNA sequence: TGTGCCAGCAGCCCTGATCCCCTCCAGACCCAGTACTTC.

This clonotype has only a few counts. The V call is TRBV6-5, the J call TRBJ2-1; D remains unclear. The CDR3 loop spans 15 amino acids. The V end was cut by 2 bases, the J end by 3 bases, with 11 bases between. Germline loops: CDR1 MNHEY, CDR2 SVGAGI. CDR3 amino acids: CASSYASGYYNEQFF. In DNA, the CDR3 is TGTGCCAGCAGTTACGCTAGTGGCTACTACAATGAGCAGTTCTTC.

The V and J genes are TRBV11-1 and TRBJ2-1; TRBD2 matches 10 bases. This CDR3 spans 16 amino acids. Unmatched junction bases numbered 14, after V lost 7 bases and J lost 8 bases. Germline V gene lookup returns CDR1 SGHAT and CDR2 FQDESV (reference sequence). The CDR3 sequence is CASNFRLAGILDEQFF. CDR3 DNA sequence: TGTGCCAGCAACTTCAGACTAGCGGGTATTTTGGATGAGCAGTTCTTC.

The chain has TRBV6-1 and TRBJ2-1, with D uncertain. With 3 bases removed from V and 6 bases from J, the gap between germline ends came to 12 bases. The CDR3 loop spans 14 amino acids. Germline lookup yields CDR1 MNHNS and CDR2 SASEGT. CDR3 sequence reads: CASSERDKGNEQFF. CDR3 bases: TGTGCCAGCAGTGAGAGAGACAAAGGCAATGAGCAGTTCTTC.

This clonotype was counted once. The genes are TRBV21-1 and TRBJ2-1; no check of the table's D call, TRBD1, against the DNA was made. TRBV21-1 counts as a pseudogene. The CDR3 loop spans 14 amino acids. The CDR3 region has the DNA TGTGCCAGCAGCAAAGGGACCCTAGGGGATGAGCAGTTCTTC. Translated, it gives CASSKGTLGDEQFF.

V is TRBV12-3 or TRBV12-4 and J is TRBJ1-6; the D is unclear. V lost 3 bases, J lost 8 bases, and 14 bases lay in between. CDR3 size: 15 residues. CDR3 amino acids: CASSFSVREYSPLHF. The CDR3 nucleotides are TGTGCCAGCAGTTTTTCGGTGAGGGAATATTCACCCCTCCACTTT.

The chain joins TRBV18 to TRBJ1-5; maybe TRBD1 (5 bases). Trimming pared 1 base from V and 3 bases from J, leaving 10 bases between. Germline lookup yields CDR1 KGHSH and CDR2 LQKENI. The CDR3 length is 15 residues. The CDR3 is CASSPLGANNQPQHF. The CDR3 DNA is TGTGCCAGCTCACCACTCGGGGCCAACAATCAGCCCCAGCATTTT.

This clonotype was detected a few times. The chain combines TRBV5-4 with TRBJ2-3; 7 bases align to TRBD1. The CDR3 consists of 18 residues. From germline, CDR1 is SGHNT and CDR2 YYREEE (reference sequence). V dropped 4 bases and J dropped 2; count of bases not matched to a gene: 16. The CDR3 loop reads CASSLAGSGGPHTDTQYF. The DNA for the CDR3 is TGTGCCAGCAGCCTGGCAGGGTCAGGGGGACCACACACAGATACGCAGTATTTT.

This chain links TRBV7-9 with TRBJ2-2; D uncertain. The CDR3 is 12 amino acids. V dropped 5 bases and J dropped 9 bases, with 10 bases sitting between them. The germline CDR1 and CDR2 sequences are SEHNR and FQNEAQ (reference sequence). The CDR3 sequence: CASSETMRELFF. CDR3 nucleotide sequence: TGTGCCAGCAGCGAGACGATGAGGGAGCTGTTTTTT.

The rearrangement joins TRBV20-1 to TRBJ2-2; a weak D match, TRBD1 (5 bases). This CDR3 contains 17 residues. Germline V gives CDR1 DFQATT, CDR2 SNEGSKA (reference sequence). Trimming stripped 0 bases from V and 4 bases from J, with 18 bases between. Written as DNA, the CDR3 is TGCAGTGCTAGAGACAGGGCGGCCCGGCCGGGCACCGGGGAGCTGTTTTTT. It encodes CSARDRAARPGTGELFF.

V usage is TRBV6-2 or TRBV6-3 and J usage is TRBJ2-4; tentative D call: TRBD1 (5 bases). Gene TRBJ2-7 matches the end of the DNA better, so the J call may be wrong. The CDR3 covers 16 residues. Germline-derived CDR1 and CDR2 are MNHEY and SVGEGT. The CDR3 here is CASSYETDKGDYEQYF. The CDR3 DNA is TGTGCCAGCAGTTACGAAACAGATAAAGGGGACTACGAGCAGTACTTC.

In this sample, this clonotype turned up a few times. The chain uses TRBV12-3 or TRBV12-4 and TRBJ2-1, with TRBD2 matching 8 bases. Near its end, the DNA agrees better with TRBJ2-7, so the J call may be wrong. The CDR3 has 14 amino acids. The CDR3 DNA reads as TGTGCCAGCACCCTTAGCGGGACCTACAATGAGCAGTACTTC. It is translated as CASTLSGTYNEQYF.

CDR3 amino acids: CASSETNNYGYTF. Here the CDR3 DNA reads TGTGCCAGCAGTGAAACCAACAACTATGGCTACACCTTC. This chain joins TRBV6-1 and TRBJ1-2; D not certain. The V end lost 2 bases, the J end lost 2 bases, and 6 bases lay between the germline ends. The germline V gene encodes CDR1 MNHNS and CDR2 SASEGT. The CDR3 is 13 residues long.

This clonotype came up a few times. The CDR3 DNA is TGTGCCACCAGCAGAGACGCGGGAGCCCCCAATGAGCAGTTCTTC. Protein sequence: CATSRDAGAPNEQFF. The chain uses TRBV15 and TRBJ2-1, with TRBD2 matching 7 bases. This CDR3 comprises 15 residues. CDR1 LNHNV and CDR2 YYDKDF come from the germline V gene (reference sequence). V was clipped by 0 bases and J by 6 bases; unmatched bases: 5.

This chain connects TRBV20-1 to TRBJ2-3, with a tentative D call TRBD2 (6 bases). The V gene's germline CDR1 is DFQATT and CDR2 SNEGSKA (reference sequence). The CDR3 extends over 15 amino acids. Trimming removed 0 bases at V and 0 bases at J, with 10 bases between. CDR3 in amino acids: CSAREPGTSTDTQYF. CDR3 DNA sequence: TGCAGTGCTAGAGAACCGGGGACTAGCACAGATACGCAGTATTTT.

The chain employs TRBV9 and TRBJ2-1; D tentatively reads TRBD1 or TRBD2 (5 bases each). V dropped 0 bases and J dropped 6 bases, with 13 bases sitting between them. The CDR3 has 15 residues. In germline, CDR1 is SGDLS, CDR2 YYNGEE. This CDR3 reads CASSVGGTQGNEQFF. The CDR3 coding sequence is TGTGCCAGCAGCGTAGGGGGGACCCAAGGCAATGAGCAGTTCTTC.

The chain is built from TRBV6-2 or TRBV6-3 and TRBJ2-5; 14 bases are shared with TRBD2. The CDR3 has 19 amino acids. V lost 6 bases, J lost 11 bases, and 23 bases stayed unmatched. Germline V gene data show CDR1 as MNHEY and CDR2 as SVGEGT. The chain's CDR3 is CASSPLGLAGVGTYNEQYF. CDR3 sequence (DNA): TGTGCCAGCAGCCCCTTGGGACTAGCGGGAGTGGGAACCTACAATGAGCAGTACTTC.

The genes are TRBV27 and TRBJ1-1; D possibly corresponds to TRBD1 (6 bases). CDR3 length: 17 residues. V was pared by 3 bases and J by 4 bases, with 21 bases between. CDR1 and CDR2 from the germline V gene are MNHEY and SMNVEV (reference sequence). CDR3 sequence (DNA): TGTGCCAGCAGTTTGACCTTTACAGGGTTCGACGGCACTGAAGCTTTCTTT. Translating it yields CASSLTFTGFDGTEAFF.

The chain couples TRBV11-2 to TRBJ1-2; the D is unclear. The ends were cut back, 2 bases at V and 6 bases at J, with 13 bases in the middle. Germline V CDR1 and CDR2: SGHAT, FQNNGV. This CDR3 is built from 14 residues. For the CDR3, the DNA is TGTGCCAGCAGCTTACGTAGACGGGGTCATGGCTACACCTTC. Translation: CASSLRRRGHGYTF.

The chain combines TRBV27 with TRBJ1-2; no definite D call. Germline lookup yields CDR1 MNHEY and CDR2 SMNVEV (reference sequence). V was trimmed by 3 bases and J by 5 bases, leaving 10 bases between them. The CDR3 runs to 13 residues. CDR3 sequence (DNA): TGTGCCAGCAGTTTGGGCAGGCAGTATGGCTACACCTTC. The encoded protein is CASSLGRQYGYTF.

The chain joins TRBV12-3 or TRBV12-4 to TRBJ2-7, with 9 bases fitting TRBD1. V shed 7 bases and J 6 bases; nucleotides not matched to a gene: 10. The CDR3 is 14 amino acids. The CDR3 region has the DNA TGTGCCAGCAAAGACGGGACAGGGTGGAGCGAGCAGTACTTC. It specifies CASKDGTGWSEQYF.

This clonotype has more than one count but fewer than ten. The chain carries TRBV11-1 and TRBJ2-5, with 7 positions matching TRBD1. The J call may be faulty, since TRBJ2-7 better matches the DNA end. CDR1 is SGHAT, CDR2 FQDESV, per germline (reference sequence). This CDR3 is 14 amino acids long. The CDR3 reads CASSLTGTQHEQYF. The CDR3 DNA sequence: TGTGCCAGCAGCCTGACAGGGACGCAACACGAGCAGTACTTC.